These T cell receptor beta chains were read from a single sample in a study of control samples from healthy donors and cancer patients. Libraries were prepared by immunoSEQ multiplex PCR; TCRdb keeps only in-frame clonotypes and omits some of them. This table has approximately 76,000 clones, roughly 84% appearing once. Material for sequencing was PBMCs. The receptor set was obtained from a man aged 55-75 years with head and neck cancer. Each CDR3 is given with its conserved first and last residue. The order of the fields is CDR3 DNA, CDR3 protein, clone size, J gene, V gene, D gene. A D gene is named only where the DNA matches it firmly. Clone size, where shown, is once, few, many, or a class for clones that have expanded.

DNA: TGTGCCAGCAGCCCGGGGGTAGGATTCCACAATGAGCAGTTCTTC
CDR3: CASSPGVGFHNEQFF
size: NA
J: TRBJ2-1
V: TRBV3-1/TRBV3-2
D: NA

DNA: TGTGCCAGCAGTTACTCGCGACAGGGTAGCAATGAGCAGTTCTTC
CDR3: CASSYSRQGSNEQFF
size: NA
J: TRBJ2-1
V: TRBV6-5
D: TRBD1

DNA: TGTGCCAGCAGCCAAAGCATAGACAGGGATGGTTCACCCCTCCACTTT
CDR3: CASSQSIDRDGSPLHF
size: NA
J: TRBJ1-6
V: TRBV4-2
D: TRBD1

DNA: TGTGCCACCAAGGGACCGACAGGGAGGAACACTGAAGCTTTCTTT
CDR3: CATKGPTGRNTEAFF
size: once
J: TRBJ1-1
V: TRBV6-5
D: TRBD1

DNA: TGTGCCACCAGTGAAGGCCCCGGAGGGCAAGAGACCCAGTACTTC
CDR3: CATSEGPGGQETQYF
size: once
J: TRBJ2-5
V: TRBV24-1
D: NA

DNA: TGTGCCAGCAGTTTAGGGACATCGAGATACGAGCAGTACTTC
CDR3: CASSLGTSRYEQYF
size: NA
J: TRBJ2-7
V: TRBV28
D: NA

DNA: TGTGCCAGCTGCCAAGAGACCCAGTACTTC
CDR3: CASCQETQYF
size: NA
J: TRBJ2-5
V: TRBV21-1
D: NA

DNA: TGTGCCAGCAGATCCGAGGGGGCCGGGGAGCTGTTTTTT
CDR3: CASRSEGAGELFF
size: few
J: TRBJ2-2
V: TRBV6-5
D: NA

DNA: TGCGCCAGCAGCCAGGAACAGGGTTTTCAGCCCCAGCATTTT
CDR3: CASSQEQGFQPQHF
size: NA
J: TRBJ1-5
V: TRBV4-1
D: NA

DNA: TGCAGTGCTAGTAACACTCAGAACACTGAAGCTTTCTTT
CDR3: CSASNTQNTEAFF
size: NA
J: TRBJ1-1
V: TRBV20-1
D: NA

DNA: TGTGCCAGCAGATCAGCCACGGCACCAGATACGCAGTATTTT
CDR3: CASRSATAPDTQYF
size: NA
J: TRBJ2-3
V: TRBV28
D: NA

DNA: TGTGCCAGCAGTTACACAACAGGATCCTACGAGCAGTACTTC
CDR3: CASSYTTGSYEQYF
size: few
J: TRBJ2-7
V: TRBV6-5
D: NA

DNA: TGTGCCACCAGTGATCCCGGGACAGTTCGCGGCTACACCTTC
CDR3: CATSDPGTVRGYTF
size: NA
J: TRBJ1-2
V: TRBV24-1
D: TRBD1

DNA: TGTGCCAGCTCACTAACAGGGGAGCAAGAGCAGTACTTC
CDR3: CASSLTGEQEQYF
size: NA
J: TRBJ2-7
V: TRBV18
D: TRBD1

DNA: TGTGCCAGCAGCCACCGAACAGGGAGCTCCTACGAGCAGTACTTC
CDR3: CASSHRTGSSYEQYF
size: NA
J: TRBJ2-7
V: TRBV3-1/TRBV3-2
D: NA

DNA: TGTGCCAGCAGTTACAGTAGGGGGGGCCAGCCCCAGCATTTT
CDR3: CASSYSRGGQPQHF
size: NA
J: TRBJ1-5
V: TRBV6-5
D: NA

DNA: TGTGCCAGCAGCGCACTAGCGGGAGGTGTTACTTACGAGCAGTACTTC
CDR3: CASSALAGGVTYEQYF
size: NA
J: TRBJ2-7
V: TRBV5-4
D: TRBD2

DNA: TGTGCCAGCAGTTTACCGGACTCCTGGGCTTGGGGCTACACCTTC
CDR3: CASSLPDSWAWGYTF
size: NA
J: TRBJ1-2
V: TRBV28
D: NA

DNA: TGTGCCAGCAGCGTCGGACTAGCGGGAGCCTACGAGCAGTACTTC
CDR3: CASSVGLAGAYEQYF
size: NA
J: TRBJ2-7
V: TRBV9
D: TRBD2